This T cell receptor (beta chain) was observed in a study of T-cell reconstitution after alpha-beta-depleted transplantation in children. This clonotype came up many times. During its preparation, the TCRbeta library received unique molecular identifiers. MiXCR was run by TCRdb on the PCR reads, yielding one entry per CDR3 protein. The sample has fewer than 120,000 distinct CDR3 sequences; under 13% are singletons. The CDR3 has 16 amino acids. After removal of 6 bases from V and 2 bases from J, the junction contained 12 bases not matched to a gene. Germline values: CDR1 DFQATT, CDR2 SNEGSKA (reference sequence).

The specimen was PBMCs from the stem cell graft donor, collected from the stem cell graft. This chain links TRBV20-1 with TRBJ2-7; the match to TRBD2 covers 11 bases. The TCR sequence derives from a human donor who donated a stem cell graft to a child with acute lymphoblastic leukemia. For the CDR3, the DNA is TGCAGTGCCAATCTGGCTAGCGGGAGGAGTCCCTACGAGCAGTACTTC. Translated: CSANLASGRSPYEQYF.